This TCR beta chain was documented in a study of T cells in Graves' hyperthyroidism and ophthalmopathy. Turning to the study itself: Before any treatment, at initial diagnosis, peripheral blood was collected. Broader study findings: Ophthalmopathy stood apart from stable hyperthyroidism in a 13 V-J model.

V was clipped by 5 bases and J by 4 bases; unmatched bases: 8. The germline V gene has CDR1 SGHVS and CDR2 FQNEAQ. This CDR3 contains 17 residues. Clinicians diagnosed patients from clinical symptoms, serum thyroxine and TRAb, thyroid ultrasound and orbital computed tomography. This clonotype appeared many times. Its antigen is not known. Amplified TCR beta CDR3 regions derived from RNA transcripts. In the first-round RT-PCR of the TCR CDR3, the HTBI primer set was used. Using its own MiXCR run on the multiplex PCR reads, TCRdb lists one record per CDR3 protein. The sample has about 270,000 distinct CDR3 sequences, 22% seen once; the top ten hold roughly 60%.

This sequence originates from a man between 25 and 39 years old with Graves' ophthalmopathy. The sequenced sample consisted of blood. The V and J genes are TRBV7-8 and TRBJ2-5; TRBD2 agrees at 15 bases. DNA of the CDR3: TGTGCCAGCAGCCACGGACTAGCGGGAGGGTCCCGAGAGACCCAGTACTTC. Translated, it gives CASSHGLAGGSRETQYF.